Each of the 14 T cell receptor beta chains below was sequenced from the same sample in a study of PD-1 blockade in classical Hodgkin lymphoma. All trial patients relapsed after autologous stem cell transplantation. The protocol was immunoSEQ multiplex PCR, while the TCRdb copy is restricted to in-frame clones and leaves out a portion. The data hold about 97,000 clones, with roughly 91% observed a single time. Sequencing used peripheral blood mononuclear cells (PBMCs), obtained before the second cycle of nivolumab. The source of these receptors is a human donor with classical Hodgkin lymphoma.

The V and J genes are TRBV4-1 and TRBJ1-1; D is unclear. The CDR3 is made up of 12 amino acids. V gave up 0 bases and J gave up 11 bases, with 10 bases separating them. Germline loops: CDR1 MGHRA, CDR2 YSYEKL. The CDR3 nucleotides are TGCGCCAGCAGCCAAGATGCAGTTGAGGCTTTCTTT. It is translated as CASSQDAVEAFF.

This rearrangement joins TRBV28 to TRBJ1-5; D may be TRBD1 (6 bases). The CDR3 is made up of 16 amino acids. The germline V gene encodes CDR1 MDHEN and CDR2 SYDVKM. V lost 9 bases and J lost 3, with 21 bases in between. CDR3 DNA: TGTGCCAGTCTTATTGCGGGGGCGATAGACAATCAGCCCCAGCATTTT. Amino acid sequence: CASLIAGAIDNQPQHF.

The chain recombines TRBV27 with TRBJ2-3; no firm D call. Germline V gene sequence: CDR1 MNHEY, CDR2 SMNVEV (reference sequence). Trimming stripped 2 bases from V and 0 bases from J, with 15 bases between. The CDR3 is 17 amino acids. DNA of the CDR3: TGTGCCAGCAGTTTAGTAGGAGTTTATTCTAGCACAGATACGCAGTATTTT. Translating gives CASSLVGVYSSTDTQYF.

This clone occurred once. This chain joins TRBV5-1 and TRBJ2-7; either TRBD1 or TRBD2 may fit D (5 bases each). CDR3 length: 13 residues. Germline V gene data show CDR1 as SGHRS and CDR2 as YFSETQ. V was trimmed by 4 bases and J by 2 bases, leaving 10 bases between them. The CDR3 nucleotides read TGCGCCAGCAGCGGGGACGCAACCTACGAGCAGTACTTC. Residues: CASSGDATYEQYF.

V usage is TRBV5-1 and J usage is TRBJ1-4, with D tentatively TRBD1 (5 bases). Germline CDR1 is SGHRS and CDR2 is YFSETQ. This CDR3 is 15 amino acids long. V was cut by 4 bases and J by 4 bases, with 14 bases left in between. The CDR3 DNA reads TGCGCCAGCAGCCCGTCACAGGCCTTTAATGAAAAACTGTTTTTT. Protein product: CASSPSQAFNEKLFF.

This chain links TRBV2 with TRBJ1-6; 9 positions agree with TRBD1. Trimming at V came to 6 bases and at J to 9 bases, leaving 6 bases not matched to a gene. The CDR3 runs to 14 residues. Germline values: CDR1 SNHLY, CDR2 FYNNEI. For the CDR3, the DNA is TGTGCCAGCAGCAGGGGGACAGGGCTTTCACCCCTCCACTTT. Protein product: CASSRGTGLSPLHF.

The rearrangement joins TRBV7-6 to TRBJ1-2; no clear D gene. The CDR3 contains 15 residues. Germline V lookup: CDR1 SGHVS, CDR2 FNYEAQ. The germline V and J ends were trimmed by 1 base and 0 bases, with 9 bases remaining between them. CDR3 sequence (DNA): TGTGCCAGCAGCTTAGAGGTCGCATCTAACTATGGCTACACCTTC. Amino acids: CASSLEVASNYGYTF.

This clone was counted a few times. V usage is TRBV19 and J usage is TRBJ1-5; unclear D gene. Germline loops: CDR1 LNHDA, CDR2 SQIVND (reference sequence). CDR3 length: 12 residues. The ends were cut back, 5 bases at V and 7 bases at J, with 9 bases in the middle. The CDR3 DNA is TGTGCCAGTAGTTGGCTATCCCAGCCCCAGCATTTT. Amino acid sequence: CASSWLSQPQHF.

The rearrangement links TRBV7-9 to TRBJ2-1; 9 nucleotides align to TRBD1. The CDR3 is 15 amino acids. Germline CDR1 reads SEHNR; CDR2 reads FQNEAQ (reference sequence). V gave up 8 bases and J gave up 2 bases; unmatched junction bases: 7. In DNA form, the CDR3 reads TGTGCCAGCGAATCCCGACAGGGGGCCTACAATGAGCAGTTCTTC. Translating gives CASESRQGAYNEQFF.

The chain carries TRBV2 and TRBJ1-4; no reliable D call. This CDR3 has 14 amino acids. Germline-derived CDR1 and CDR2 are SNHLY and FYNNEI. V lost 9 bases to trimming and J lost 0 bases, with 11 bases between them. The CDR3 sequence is CASNLVATNEKLFF. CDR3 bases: TGTGCCAGTAATCTAGTTGCAACTAATGAAAAACTGTTTTTT.

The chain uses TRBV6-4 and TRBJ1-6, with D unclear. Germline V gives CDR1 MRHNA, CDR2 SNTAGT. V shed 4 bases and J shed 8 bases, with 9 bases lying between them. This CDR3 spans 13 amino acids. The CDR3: CASSVTFDSPLHF. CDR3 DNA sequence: TGTGCCAGCAGTGTCACGTTCGATTCACCCCTCCACTTT.

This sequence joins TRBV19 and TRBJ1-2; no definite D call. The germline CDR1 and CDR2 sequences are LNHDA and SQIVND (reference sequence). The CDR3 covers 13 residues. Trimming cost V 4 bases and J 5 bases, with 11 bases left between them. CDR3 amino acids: CASSTASGYGYTF. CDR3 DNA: TGTGCCAGTAGTACCGCCTCCGGATATGGCTACACCTTC. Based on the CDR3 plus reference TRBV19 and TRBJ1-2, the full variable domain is DGGITQSPKYLFRKEGQNVTLSCEQNLNHDAMYWYRQDPGQGLRLIYYSQIVNDFQKGDIAEGYSVSREKKESFPLTVTSAQKNPTAFYLCASSTASGYGYTFGSGTRLTVV.

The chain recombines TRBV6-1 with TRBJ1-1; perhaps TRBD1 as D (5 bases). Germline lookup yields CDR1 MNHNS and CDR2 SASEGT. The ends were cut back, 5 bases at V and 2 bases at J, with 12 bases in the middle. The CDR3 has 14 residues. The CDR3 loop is CASSKRGLNTEAFF. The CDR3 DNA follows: TGTGCCAGCAGTAAAAGGGGCCTTAACACTGAAGCTTTCTTT.

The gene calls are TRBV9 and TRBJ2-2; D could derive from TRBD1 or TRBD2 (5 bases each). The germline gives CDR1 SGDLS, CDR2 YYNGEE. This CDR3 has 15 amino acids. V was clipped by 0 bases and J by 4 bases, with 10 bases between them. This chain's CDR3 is CASSVEAGATGELFF. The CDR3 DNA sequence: TGTGCCAGCAGCGTAGAGGCCGGGGCCACCGGGGAGCTGTTTTTT.